The TCR beta chain under discussion was sequenced for a study of tumor-infiltrating lymphocytes in primary liver carcinoma. TCR beta cDNA was made from 500 ng total RNA with a constant-region primer. A slightly modified ARM-PCR protocol with three nested multiplex PCR rounds produced these TCR beta libraries. TRBV1-TRBV30 forward primers and a C-beta reverse primer were used in the first two PCR rounds, which each ran for approximately 11 cycles. TCRdb processed the multiplex PCR reads anew with MiXCR; each CDR3 protein has one entry. Here the sample spans 300,000 to 350,000 distinct CDR3 sequences, more than 55% being singletons. Germline DNA was also extracted, while the blood RNA originated from unsorted whole blood. A word on this clonotype: A junction boundary mismatches the germline segment, possibly from a read error.

CDR1 is SGHAT and CDR2 is FQNNGV in the germline V gene. The CDR3 totals 14 residues. Sequences were obtained from peripheral blood. This chain joins TRBV11-2 and TRBJ2-7; D unresolved. The receptor comes from a young woman with primary liver carcinoma and hepatitis B virus infection. CDR3 sequence reads: CASDRGPGAYGQYF. CDR3 DNA sequence: TGTGCCAGCGATCGAGGCCCCGGAGCCTACGGGCAGTACTTC.